Each of the 27 T cell receptor beta chains below was sequenced from the same sample in a study of blood T cell repertoires in COVID-19. Sequenced by immunoSEQ multiplex PCR; TCRdb stores in-frame clones only, minus some. The sample lists roughly 180,000 clones, under 85% occurring once. Sequenced material: peripheral blood. Every receptor here comes from a man older than 75 with COVID-19, enrolled during active disease.

This clone was observed a few times. This chain uses TRBV15 with TRBJ2-3; perhaps TRBD2 as D (5 bases). Germline CDR1 and CDR2: LNHNV and YYDKDF (reference sequence). Trimming removed 0 bases from V and 5 bases from J, with 12 bases in between. CDR3 length: 15 amino acids. The CDR3 region is CATSRDREVLDTQYF. The CDR3 bases are TGTGCCACCAGCAGAGATCGGGAAGTTCTAGATACGCAGTATTTT.

This clone has only a few counts. The chain recombines TRBV7-9 with TRBJ1-2; D is ambiguous. The CDR3 is made up of 11 amino acids. Between the trimmed V and J ends, which lost 5 bases and 5 bases, there was a span of 6 bases. Per germline, CDR1 SEHNR and CDR2 FQNEAQ (reference sequence). The CDR3 loop reads CASSGRYGYTF. CDR3 bases: TGTGCCAGCAGCGGGCGTTATGGCTACACCTTC.

This sequence joins TRBV11-3 and TRBJ1-1, with D possibly matching TRBD1 (6 bases). Germline values: CDR1 SGHNT, CDR2 YENEEA. Deletions cut 0 bases from V and 0 bases from J, with 11 bases between. The CDR3 contains 16 residues. The CDR3 DNA sequence: TGTGCCAGCAGCTTAGAGACAGGAACCATGAACACTGAAGCTTTCTTT. Protein: CASSLETGTMNTEAFF.

The rearrangement joins TRBV10-3 to TRBJ2-7, with a weak D call TRBD1 (5 bases). Germline V gene lookup returns CDR1 ENHRY and CDR2 SYGVKD. CDR3 length: 13 amino acids. The germline V and J ends were trimmed by 3 bases and 3 bases, with 9 bases remaining between them. The CDR3 DNA reads as TGTGCCATCAGTGATCGGCAGGGCTACGAGCAGTACTTC. Translating gives CAISDRQGYEQYF.

The genes are TRBV5-4 and TRBJ2-5, with 9 bases lining up with TRBD2. J was trimmed by 5 bases and V by 0 bases; bases with no gene match: 11. The CDR3 is made up of 17 amino acids. CDR1 SGHNT and CDR2 YYREEE come from the germline V gene (reference sequence). The chain's CDR3 is CASSLAGLRGGRETQYF. The CDR3 bases are TGTGCCAGCAGCTTGGCCGGTTTGCGGGGGGGCAGGGAGACCCAGTACTTC.

In its sample, this clone was seen once. CDR3 DNA: TGTGCCAGCAGGATCTCCGGGGAGGGCTATGGCTACACCTTC. Protein sequence: CASRISGEGYGYTF. This chain connects TRBV11-3 to TRBJ1-2; no definite D call. Trimming removed 6 bases at V and 4 bases at J, with 15 bases between. Germline CDR1 is SGHNT and CDR2 is YENEEA. There are 14 residues in the CDR3.

J is TRBJ1-2 and V is TRBV19; perhaps TRBD1 as D (5 bases). V lost 1 base and J lost 4, with 13 bases in between. Germline CDR1 LNHDA, CDR2 SQIVND (reference sequence). This CDR3 spans 15 amino acids. CDR3 region: CASSIVGDRAYGYTF. For the CDR3, the DNA is TGTGCCAGTAGTATAGTTGGCGACAGAGCCTATGGCTACACCTTC.

The CDR3 nucleotides read TGTGCCAGCAGGTGGGAAGGGGGCTCGTATGGCTACACCTTC. Protein: CASRWEGGSYGYTF. The J gene is TRBJ1-2, the V gene TRBV6-5; 7 bases align to TRBD1. The germline CDR1 and CDR2 sequences are MNHEY and SVGAGI. J lost 5 bases, V lost 6 bases, and 9 bases had no gene match. The CDR3 runs 14 residues.

This chain uses TRBV7-8 with TRBJ1-5; no definite D call. V lost 1 base and J lost 1, with 5 bases in between. Germline values: CDR1 SGHVS, CDR2 FQNEAQ. The CDR3 runs to 14 residues. CDR3 in DNA: TGTGCCAGCAGCTTAGGGGCCAGCAATCAGCCCCAGCATTTT. The encoded protein is CASSLGASNQPQHF.

There are a few counts of this clone. The rearrangement joins TRBV27 to TRBJ1-5, with 7 bases fitting TRBD1. Trimming took 6 bases from V and 0 from J; bases not matched to a gene: 5. There are 15 residues in the CDR3. The germline V gene has CDR1 MNHEY and CDR2 SMNVEV (reference sequence). The CDR3 loop is CASSRGGSSNQPQHF. DNA for the CDR3: TGTGCCAGCAGCCGAGGGGGCTCTAGCAATCAGCCCCAGCATTTT.

V gene TRBV7-8 combines with J gene TRBJ2-1; 12 nucleotides align to TRBD2. V shed 4 bases and J 3 bases; nucleotides not matched to a gene: 7. The CDR3 is 17 amino acids. Per germline, CDR1 SGHVS and CDR2 FQNEAQ. The CDR3 DNA follows: TGTGCCAGCAGCTCACAACTAGCGGGGGGCCTCTACAATGAGCAGTTCTTC. It translates to CASSSQLAGGLYNEQFF.

The chain carries TRBV6-2 or TRBV6-3 and TRBJ1-2; D not resolved. CDR3 size: 12 residues. Trimming cost V 1 base and J 5 bases, with 5 bases left between them. From germline, CDR1 is MNHEY and CDR2 SVGEGT. The chain's CDR3 is CASSYFPYGYTF. In nucleotides, the CDR3 is TGTGCCAGCAGTTACTTCCCGTATGGCTACACCTTC.

Comments on this clone: Additional DNA sequences in this sample encode the identical CDR3. J is TRBJ1-4 and V is TRBV14; TRBD1 aligns across 7 bases. Germline lookup yields CDR1 SGHDN and CDR2 FVKESK. Unmatched junction bases numbered 4, after V lost 3 bases and J lost 0 bases. The CDR3 is 16 residues long. CDR3 region: CASSQRQGATNEKLFF. CDR3 nucleotides: TGTGCCAGCAGCCAGCGACAGGGCGCAACTAATGAAAAACTGTTTTTT.

The chain recombines TRBV6-2 or TRBV6-3 with TRBJ2-1, with D perhaps TRBD2 (5 bases). Germline V gives CDR1 MNHEY, CDR2 SVGEGT. With 5 bases removed from V and 5 bases from J, the gap between germline ends came to 16 bases. This CDR3 is 15 amino acids long. CDR3 DNA sequence: TGTGCCAGCAGTCGCAGGAACTCGGGAAACAATGAGCAGTTCTTC. Translation: CASSRRNSGNNEQFF.

The chain carries TRBV5-5 and TRBJ2-1; no reliable D call. CDR1 is SGHKS and CDR2 is YYEKEE in the germline V gene (reference sequence). This CDR3 region has 15 residues. V dropped 1 base and J dropped 4 bases, with 12 bases sitting between them. The CDR3 region is CASSLNEKPYNEQFF. CDR3 DNA sequence: TGTGCCAGCAGCTTGAATGAGAAGCCGTACAATGAGCAGTTCTTC.

The chain recombines TRBV6-5 with TRBJ2-5; possibly TRBD2 for D (6 bases). With 6 bases removed from V and 4 bases from J, the gap between germline ends came to 18 bases. This CDR3 contains 15 residues. The germline CDR1 and CDR2 sequences are MNHEY and SVGAGI. This CDR3 is CASSSPASVGETQYF. The CDR3 nucleotides read TGTGCCAGCAGCTCCCCGGCTAGCGTAGGAGAGACCCAGTACTTC.

The rearrangement joins TRBV5-1 to TRBJ1-5; tentatively, D is TRBD1 (5 bases). Between the trimmed V and J ends, which lost 0 bases and 4 bases, there was a span of 8 bases. CDR1 and CDR2 from the germline V gene are SGHRS and YFSETQ. The length of the CDR3 is 14 residues. CDR3 DNA sequence: TGCGCCAGCAGCTTGGCACCAGGGAATCAGCCCCAGCATTTT. Translation gives CASSLAPGNQPQHF.

In DNA, the CDR3 is TGTGCCAGCAGCTTAGGAGGTCAGCGGAAAGAGACCCAGTACTTC. Protein sequence: CASSLGGQRKETQYF. V gene TRBV11-2 combines with J gene TRBJ2-5; possible D gene TRBD2, 5 bases. The CDR3 spans 15 residues. Trimming shortened V by 1 base and J by 3 bases, and 12 bases separated the two germline ends. Germline CDR1 and CDR2: SGHAT and FQNNGV.

The chain couples TRBV5-1 to TRBJ1-1, with 7 bases identical to TRBD1. CDR3 size: 15 residues. Germline V gene sequence: CDR1 SGHRS, CDR2 YFSETQ. The V gene end was trimmed by 2 bases and the J gene end by 3 bases; junction bases not matched to a gene: 7. The CDR3 DNA reads TGCGCCAGCAGCTTCGCACCTACAGGGGACACTGAAGCTTTCTTT. This gives the protein CASSFAPTGDTEAFF. Complete variable domain (other parts from reference TRBV5-1 and TRBJ1-1): KAGVTQTPRYLIKTRGQQVTLSCSPISGHRSVSWYQQTPGQGLQFLFEYFSETQRNKGNFPGRFSGRQFSNSRSEMNVSTLELGDSALYLCASSFAPTGDTEAFFGQGTRLTVV.

The chain carries TRBV5-1 and TRBJ1-1; D perhaps matches TRBD1 (5 bases). CDR3 length: 14 residues. Germline values: CDR1 SGHRS, CDR2 YFSETQ. The V and J ends lost 2 bases and 1 base respectively, with 9 bases between them. The DNA for the CDR3 is TGCGCCAGCAGCTTTTGGACACCGAACACTGAAGCTTTCTTT. It specifies CASSFWTPNTEAFF.

The chain carries TRBV11-3 and TRBJ2-7; TRBD2 aligns across 8 bases. This CDR3 has 15 amino acids. V dropped 5 bases and J dropped 2; count of bases not matched to a gene: 8. The germline gives CDR1 SGHNT, CDR2 YENEEA. For the CDR3, the DNA is TGTGCCAGCAGCCGGGGGGGGCAGATTACCTACGAGCAGTACTTC. It encodes CASSRGGQITYEQYF.

For the CDR3, the DNA is TGTGCCAGCAGCGTAGTGAGGGCTTCGGGGGAGCTGTTTTTT. Translated: CASSVVRASGELFF. This chain links TRBV9 with TRBJ2-2, with D possibly being TRBD2 (5 bases). The length of the CDR3 is 14 residues. V shed 0 bases and J shed 8 bases, with 11 bases lying between them. CDR1 and CDR2 from the germline V gene are SGDLS and YYNGEE.

V and J are TRBV2 and TRBJ1-5; D uncertain. The ends were cut back, 3 bases at V and 3 bases at J, with 9 bases in the middle. CDR1 is SNHLY and CDR2 is FYNNEI in the germline V gene. The CDR3 extends over 14 amino acids. CDR3 protein: CASSDWQDNQPQHF. CDR3 DNA: TGTGCCAGCAGTGATTGGCAGGACAATCAGCCCCAGCATTTT.

V is TRBV19 and J is TRBJ1-6; D might be TRBD1 (6 bases). The CDR3 length is 13 residues. Germline-derived CDR1 and CDR2 are LNHDA and SQIVND (reference sequence). Trimming cost V 5 bases and J 10 bases, with 12 bases left between them. The CDR3 DNA reads TGTGCCAGTAGTTCGAGGACAGCATCACCCCTCCACTTT. Its translation: CASSSRTASPLHF.

This clone was seen once. The V gene is TRBV9, the J gene TRBJ2-1; 10 positions agree with TRBD2. Germline loops: CDR1 SGDLS, CDR2 YYNGEE. The V segment lost 3 bases and the J segment 6 bases; nucleotides outside the gene matches: 9. This CDR3 contains 16 residues. CDR3 sequence (DNA): TGTGCCAGCAGCGCCTCGGGACTAGCGAGGGTCAATGAGCAGTTCTTC. As protein: CASSASGLARVNEQFF.

The V and J genes are TRBV3-1 (or the pseudogene TRBV3-2) and TRBJ1-3; no clear D. The V gene's germline CDR1 is LGHDT and CDR2 YNNKEL (reference sequence). Trimming stripped 3 bases from V and 3 bases from J, with 6 bases between. CDR3 length: 13 residues. The CDR3 sequence is CASSQRSGNTIYF. The CDR3, as DNA: TGTGCCAGCAGCCAGCGGAGTGGAAACACCATATATTTT.

V gene TRBV2 combines with J gene TRBJ1-1, with a weak D call TRBD1 (6 bases). Germline V CDR1 and CDR2: SNHLY, FYNNEI. The CDR3 contains 15 residues. The germline V and J ends were trimmed by 5 bases and 0 bases, with 13 bases remaining between them. The CDR3: CASSSQGFMNTEAFF. In DNA, the CDR3 is TGTGCCAGCAGTTCACAGGGATTCATGAACACTGAAGCTTTCTTT.